This T cell receptor beta chain was retrieved from a study of T cell repertoires in cytomegalovirus infection. This clonotype occurred a few times. Its specificity is unknown. TCRdb passed the reads through MiXCR, listing each CDR3 protein once. The data contain about 400,000 distinct CDR3 sequences, just under 35% of them singletons. The germline V and J ends were trimmed by 5 bases and 4 bases, with 25 bases remaining between them. The CDR3 covers 18 residues. In germline, CDR1 is SGHTA, CDR2 FQGNSA. Study results and caveats: The study found HLA-C-restricted CMV-specific TCR beta clonotypes dominating the ex vivo response.

The sequencing here drew on cultured PBMCs, taken from culture after CMV antigen stimulation. The genes are TRBV7-2 and TRBJ2-3; tentatively, D is TRBD2 (7 bases). The TCR comes from a human donor in good health (CMV status not recorded). Some clones in this sample may be carry-over from other donors' samples. This chain's CDR3 is CASSPRGAGGGRADTQYF. CDR3 coding DNA: TGTGCCAGCAGCCCTCGGGGGGCGGGTGGCGGTAGGGCAGATACGCAGTATTTT.